A single sample is the source of the 10 T cell receptor beta chains below, sequenced in a study of blood T cell repertoires in COVID-19 (dated by TCRdb to the early 2020s). Receptor libraries were prepared by the immunoSEQ multiplex PCR assay. Held by TCRdb, this immuneACCESS table contains in-frame sequences only and omits some clones. Under half of the omission traces to an unresolved V gene where checked; the cause of the rest is unknown. The table for this sample lists about 42,000 clones; 85% to 90% of them were counted only once. The ten largest make up over 8% of the sample. Material for sequencing was peripheral blood. Every receptor here comes from a young man with active or convalescent COVID-19.

The V gene is TRBV5-8, the J gene TRBJ2-1, with D tentatively TRBD2 (5 bases). The CDR3 covers 12 residues. Trimming pared 4 bases from V and 9 bases from J, leaving 11 bases between. CDR1 is SGHTS, CDR2 YDEGEE, per germline. In DNA form, the CDR3 reads TGTGCCAGCAGCATATGGAGGACTGAGCAGTTCTTC. It specifies CASSIWRTEQFF.

V usage is TRBV5-1 and J usage is TRBJ2-1; 7 bases match TRBD2. Germline CDR1 reads SGHRS; CDR2 reads YFSETQ. The CDR3 covers 15 residues. The trim removed 2 bases at V and 6 bases at J, leaving 8 bases unmatched. Here the CDR3 DNA reads TGCGCCAGCAGCTTCGTGGCGGGGGAGTCCAATGAGCAGTTCTTC. Amino acids: CASSFVAGESNEQFF.

This clone was detected only once. The chain uses TRBV29-1 and TRBJ2-3; 7 positions agree with TRBD1. The CDR3 runs to 14 residues. The V gene end was trimmed by 8 bases and the J gene end by 5 bases; junction bases not matched to a gene: 13. From germline, CDR1 is SQVTM and CDR2 ANQGSEA. The CDR3 nucleotides are TGCAGCACACCGAGAGGGACAGCCATAGATACGCAGTATTTT. Translation gives CSTPRGTAIDTQYF.

The chain joins TRBV7-6 to TRBJ1-3, with D uncertain. Deletions cut 3 bases from V and 0 bases from J, with 9 bases between. This CDR3 contains 15 residues. Germline V CDR1 and CDR2: SGHVS, FNYEAQ. The CDR3 sequence is CASSFGGFSGNTIYF. The CDR3 DNA sequence: TGTGCCAGCAGCTTTGGCGGGTTCTCTGGAAACACCATATATTTT.

The chain recombines TRBV2 with TRBJ2-7; possible D gene TRBD2, 6 bases. CDR1 SNHLY and CDR2 FYNNEI come from the germline V gene. The CDR3 has 14 amino acids. The V and J ends lost 6 bases and 5 bases respectively, with 17 bases between them. In DNA, the CDR3 is TGTGCCAGCAGGCCGGGACTCACGGTTGACGAGCAGTACTTC. It translates to CASRPGLTVDEQYF.

The chain links TRBV15 to TRBJ2-5; 8 bases are a match to TRBD2. The V and J ends lost 0 bases and 1 base, in that order; junction bases with no gene match: 4. This CDR3 contains 16 residues. Germline CDR1 is LNHNV and CDR2 is YYDKDF (reference sequence). DNA for the CDR3: TGTGCCACCAGCAGAGATAGAACTAGCGGCCAAGAGACCCAGTACTTC. It yields the protein CATSRDRTSGQETQYF.

V usage is TRBV19 and J usage is TRBJ2-3, with D perhaps matching TRBD2 (5 bases). The CDR3 is 14 residues long. Germline assignment: CDR1 LNHDA and CDR2 SQIVND (reference sequence). V lost 6 bases and J lost 6, with 16 bases in between. The CDR3 reads CASSRRDPGDTQYF. CDR3 nucleotide sequence: TGTGCCAGTAGCCGCCGGGATCCCGGGGATACGCAGTATTTT.

This clone was seen only once. The chain uses TRBV7-8 and TRBJ2-2; the match to TRBD2 covers 10 bases. Per germline, CDR1 SGHVS and CDR2 FQNEAQ. The CDR3 is 16 amino acids. The ends lost 3 bases at V and 1 base at J; junction bases unmatched: 2. CDR3 loop: CASSFGLAVNTGELFF. The CDR3 nucleotides are TGTGCCAGCAGCTTTGGACTAGCGGTGAACACCGGGGAGCTGTTTTTT. The full variable domain, completed using reference TRBV7-8 and TRBJ2-2, is GAGVSQSPRYKVAKRGQDVALRCDPISGHVSLFWYQQALGQGPEFLTYFQNEAQLDKSGLPSDRFFAERPEGSVSTLKIQRTQQEDSAVYLCASSFGLAVNTGELFFGEGSRLTVL.

This chain joins TRBV27 and TRBJ1-5; TRBD1 agrees at 8 bases. The CDR3 extends over 16 amino acids. CDR1 and CDR2 from the germline V gene are MNHEY and SMNVEV (reference sequence). V lost 7 bases, J lost 4 bases, and 12 bases stayed unmatched. CDR3 in amino acids: CASKPQTRTGNQPQHF. The CDR3 nucleotides read TGTGCCAGCAAACCACAAACCCGGACAGGGAATCAGCCCCAGCATTTT.

V and J are TRBV4-3 and TRBJ2-2; D gene unclear. The CDR3 spans 16 residues. The germline V gene encodes CDR1 LGHNA and CDR2 YSLEER. V lost 0 bases and J lost 2, with 10 bases in between. As DNA, the CDR3 is TGCGCCAGCAGCCAAGAAATACAGATTAACACCGGGGAGCTGTTTTTT. Residues: CASSQEIQINTGELFF.